The 25 T cell receptor beta chains presented below share a single source sample, sequenced in a study of T cells in tuberculosis (dated by TCRdb to about 2018). The protocol used for the library was the immunoSEQ multiplex PCR assay. TCRdb provides this immuneACCESS table in a form limited to in-frame rearrangements. Some clones are lacking; in checked studies, under half of them reflect an unresolved V gene, and why the rest are absent is not known. Within this sample are tens of thousands of clones, with approximately 91% of them counted one time only. Together, the top ten hold 1.5% to 2% of the sample. PBMC were thawed, rested overnight, stained with GMM-loaded CD1B tetramer, a Live/Dead dye and anti-CD3, and then sorted on a FACS Aria II. The CD1B tetramers were loaded with C32 glucose monomycolate that had been purified from Rhodococcus equi. Sequences were obtained from CD1b-GMM tetramer-negative cells sorted from PBMCs. The cell subset or site label corresponds to: T cells not binding CD1B-GMM tetramer, sorted from same donor. All receptors derive from an adult woman with latent tuberculosis.

The chain couples TRBV28 to TRBJ2-5; 10 bases align to TRBD2. The CDR3 has 16 amino acids. The ends lost 6 bases at V and 4 bases at J; junction bases unmatched: 11. Looked up from germline, CDR1 is MDHEN and CDR2 is SYDVKM. The CDR3 loop is CASSSLAGENRETQYF. The CDR3 region has the DNA TGTGCCAGCAGCTCCCTAGCGGGGGAAAATCGAGAGACCCAGTACTTC.

This chain links TRBV9 with TRBJ2-3, with 8 bases fitting TRBD2. Per germline, CDR1 SGDLS and CDR2 YYNGEE. CDR3 size: 15 residues. The junction had 7 bases not matched to a gene; V was cut back by 3 bases and J by 4 bases. CDR3 in amino acids: CASSDGLAGADTQYF. The CDR3 bases are TGTGCCAGCAGCGACGGACTAGCAGGGGCAGATACGCAGTATTTT.

V usage is TRBV7-2 and J usage is TRBJ1-4; D unresolved. CDR1 and CDR2 (germline): SGHTA, FQGNSA. The CDR3 loop spans 15 amino acids. Trimming pared 5 bases from V and 8 bases from J, leaving 18 bases between. The CDR3 coding sequence is TGTGCCAGCAGCCCCCGTCGACTCGGTTTAGAAAAACTGTTTTTT. This sequence encodes CASSPRRLGLEKLFF. Complete variable domain (other parts from reference TRBV7-2 and TRBJ1-4): GAGVSQSPSNKVTEKGKDVELRCDPISGHTALYWYRQSLGQGLEFLIYFQGNSAPDKSGLPSDRFSAERTGGSVSTLTIQRTQQEDSAVYLCASSPRRLGLEKLFFGSGTQLSVL.

The chain is built from TRBV5-4 and TRBJ2-5; TRBD2 is a possible D gene (6 bases). Per the germline V gene, CDR1 is SGHNT and CDR2 is YYREEE (reference sequence). Deletions cut 4 bases from V and 4 bases from J, with 14 bases between. The CDR3 is 14 residues long. In DNA form, the CDR3 reads TGTGCCAGCAGCCCGGGGACTCTGAGAGAGACCCAGTACTTC. Translation: CASSPGTLRETQYF.

The J gene is TRBJ2-7, the V gene TRBV11-2; maybe TRBD1 (5 bases). The CDR3 runs 12 residues. Germline CDR1 is SGHAT and CDR2 is FQNNGV. V was cut by 5 bases and J by 4 bases, with 9 bases left in between. The CDR3 DNA sequence: TGTGCCAGCAGCACATCAGGGTACGAGCAGTACTTC. Translating gives CASSTSGYEQYF. Drawing the rest from reference TRBV11-2 and TRBJ2-7, the complete variable domain is EAGVAQSPRYKIIEKRQSVAFWCNPISGHATLYWYQQILGQGPKLLIQFQNNGVVDDSQLPKDRFSAERLKGVDSTLKIQPAKLEDSAVYLCASSTSGYEQYFGPGTRLTVT.

J is TRBJ2-5 and V is TRBV25-1; 11 bases map to TRBD1. The germline V gene encodes CDR1 MGHDK and CDR2 SYGVNS. There are 15 residues in the CDR3. V lost 8 bases and J lost 5; bases outside the gene matches: 10. CDR3 region: CASRKSGTGGETQYF. The CDR3 DNA reads as TGTGCCAGCCGGAAGTCCGGGACAGGGGGGGAGACCCAGTACTTC.

The chain combines TRBV27 with TRBJ2-6; D remains ambiguous. This CDR3 comprises 14 residues. CDR1 is MNHEY and CDR2 is SMNVEV in the germline V gene (reference sequence). The ends were cut back, 5 bases at V and 1 base at J, with 6 bases in the middle. CDR3 loop: CASSPSSGANVLTF. CDR3 nucleotides: TGTGCCAGCAGTCCCTCTTCTGGGGCCAACGTCCTGACTTTC.

This chain links TRBV6-1 with TRBJ2-1; no clear D. The germline CDR1 and CDR2 sequences are MNHNS and SASEGT. Trimming took 6 bases from V and 8 from J, leaving 11 bases between them. This CDR3 contains 12 residues. CDR3 in DNA: TGTGCCAGCAGCCCACTCGTGCATGAGCAGTTCTTC. Translation: CASSPLVHEQFF.

The CDR3, as DNA: TGTGCCATCACCCCGGGGGGGGATAACTATGGCTACACCTTC. As protein: CAITPGGDNYGYTF. The V call is TRBV10-3, the J call TRBJ1-2, with a tentative D call TRBD1 (5 bases). Germline V gene sequence: CDR1 ENHRY, CDR2 SYGVKD. This CDR3 is 14 amino acids long. With 7 bases removed from V and 1 base from J, the gap between germline ends came to 13 bases.

This chain joins TRBV27 and TRBJ2-7; possible D gene TRBD1, 6 bases. Between the trimmed V and J ends, which lost 4 bases and 7 bases, there was a span of 14 bases. CDR1 MNHEY and CDR2 SMNVEV come from the germline V gene (reference sequence). The CDR3 is 13 residues long. The CDR3 is CASSWGPAEEQYV. For the CDR3, the DNA is TGTGCCAGCAGTTGGGGGCCCGCGGAGGAGCAGTACGTC.

This clone was observed a few times. The V gene is TRBV4-1, the J gene TRBJ1-2, with D maybe TRBD1 (6 bases). The CDR3 length is 12 residues. The germline V and J ends were trimmed by 1 base and 8 bases, with 8 bases remaining between them. Germline CDR1 and CDR2: MGHRA and YSYEKL. DNA of the CDR3: TGCGCCAGCAGCCAAGCAGACAGGGGCTACACCTTC. It specifies CASSQADRGYTF.

The V call is TRBV7-2, the J call TRBJ2-3, with 8 bases lining up with TRBD1. After removal of 1 base from V and 2 bases from J, the junction contained 5 bases not matched to a gene. The CDR3 has 16 residues. Per the germline V gene, CDR1 is SGHTA and CDR2 is FQGNSA. The CDR3 loop reads CASSLGGTGATDTQYF. The CDR3 coding sequence is TGTGCCAGCAGCTTAGGTGGGACAGGAGCCACAGATACGCAGTATTTT.

The rearrangement joins TRBV6-1 to TRBJ1-5, with a tentative D call TRBD1 (6 bases). The CDR3 is made up of 14 amino acids. Trimming took 6 bases from V and 2 from J, leaving 11 bases between them. The germline V gene has CDR1 MNHNS and CDR2 SASEGT. The CDR3, as DNA: TGTGCCAGCAGGTCCAGGGGTGGCAATCAGCCCCAGCATTTT. Amino acids: CASRSRGGNQPQHF.

The chain recombines TRBV5-1 with TRBJ2-6; D may be TRBD2 (6 bases). V was trimmed by 1 base and J by 3 bases, leaving 14 bases between them. The V gene's germline CDR1 is SGHRS and CDR2 YFSETQ. The CDR3 has 17 residues. The CDR3 DNA reads as TGCGCCAGCAGCTTGATCGGAGGGAGGAGTGGGGCCAACGTCCTGACTTTC. It yields the protein CASSLIGGRSGANVLTF.

The V call is TRBV30, the J call TRBJ1-1; 9 bases fit TRBD1. Germline V gives CDR1 GTSNPN, CDR2 SVGIG (reference sequence). The trim removed 2 bases at V and 1 base at J, leaving 5 bases unmatched. The CDR3 runs 15 residues. Written as DNA, the CDR3 is TGTGCCTGGAGTAAAGGACAGGGGCCGAACACTGAAGCTTTCTTT. It is translated as CAWSKGQGPNTEAFF. The full variable domain, its missing parts supplied by reference TRBV30 and TRBJ1-1, is SQTIHQWPATLVQPVGSPLSLECTVEGTSNPNLYWYRQAAGRGLQLLFYSVGIGQISSEVPQNLSASRPQDRQFILSSKKLLLSDSGFYLCAWSKGQGPNTEAFFGQGTRLTVV.

The chain uses TRBV5-6 and TRBJ1-1, with D possibly matching TRBD1 (5 bases). The V gene lost 4 bases and the J gene lost 9 bases, with 10 bases spanning the gap. The CDR3 contains 11 residues. The germline gives CDR1 SGHDT, CDR2 YYEEEE. The DNA for the CDR3 is TGTGCCAGCAGCGGGGACTTACAAGCTTTCTTT. The encoded protein is CASSGDLQAFF.

CDR3 loop: CASRRGTSIPHEQYF. CDR3 sequence (DNA): TGTGCCAGCAGACGAGGGACTAGCATCCCCCACGAGCAGTACTTC. The chain has TRBV7-2 and TRBJ2-5, with 9 positions matching TRBD2. The end of the DNA fits TRBJ2-7 better, so the J call may be wrong. Germline-derived CDR1 and CDR2 are SGHTA and FQGNSA. The CDR3 spans 15 residues.

The gene calls are TRBV28 and TRBJ2-7; 8 bases fit TRBD2. The germline gives CDR1 MDHEN, CDR2 SYDVKM. V lost 2 bases and J lost 3; bases outside the gene matches: 15. The CDR3 extends over 18 amino acids. CDR3 coding DNA: TGTGCCAGCAGTTTAGGGCCGTGGAGCGGGGGATTAAGCTACGAGCAGTACTTC. Its translation: CASSLGPWSGGLSYEQYF.

The chain employs TRBV5-6 and TRBJ1-6; 9 bases fit TRBD1. The junction had 4 bases not matched to a gene; V was cut back by 3 bases and J by 9 bases. The length of the CDR3 is 14 residues. The germline CDR1 and CDR2 sequences are SGHDT and YYEEEE. CDR3 DNA sequence: TGTGCCAGCAGCTCGGGACAGGGCGGTTCACCCCTCCACTTT. Its protein is CASSSGQGGSPLHF.

The genes are TRBV10-3 and TRBJ1-6, with D possibly being TRBD1 (6 bases). CDR3 length equals 14 residues. CDR1 and CDR2 (germline): ENHRY, SYGVKD. V dropped 6 bases and J dropped 7 bases, with 13 bases sitting between them. DNA for the CDR3: TGTGCCATCAGGAGACAGGCAGGGAATTCACCCCTCCACTTT. Its protein is CAIRRQAGNSPLHF.

The chain joins TRBV2 to TRBJ2-2, with a possible D match to TRBD1 (5 bases). The length of the CDR3 is 14 residues. The V gene's germline CDR1 is SNHLY and CDR2 FYNNEI. V dropped 6 bases and J dropped 1 base, with 9 bases sitting between them. CDR3 protein: CASSPTGNTGELFF. CDR3 nucleotide sequence: TGTGCCAGCAGCCCCACAGGGAACACCGGGGAGCTGTTTTTT. Looking up the rest from reference TRBV2 and TRBJ2-2 gives the full variable domain: EPEVTQTPSHQVTQMGQEVILRCVPISNHLYFYWYRQILGQKVEFLVSFYNNEISEKSEIFDDQFSVERPDGSNFTLKIRSTKLEDSAMYFCASSPTGNTGELFFGEGSRLTVL.

This sequence joins TRBV18 and TRBJ2-5; weak D call: TRBD2 (5 bases). The end of the DNA aligns better with TRBJ2-7, so the J call may be wrong. Germline CDR1 reads KGHSH; CDR2 reads LQKENI. The CDR3 sequence is 16 residues long. CDR3: CASSPGGRGIAYEQYF. DNA for the CDR3: TGTGCCAGCTCACCCGGTGGACGGGGTATTGCCTACGAGCAGTACTTC.

The chain combines TRBV9 with TRBJ1-2; D is unclear. Between the trimmed V and J ends, which lost 1 base and 4 bases, there was a span of 11 bases. Looked up from germline, CDR1 is SGDLS and CDR2 is YYNGEE. The CDR3 is made up of 14 amino acids. This CDR3 is CASSVSSRGYGYTF. CDR3 DNA sequence: TGTGCCAGCAGCGTATCCTCCCGGGGCTATGGCTACACCTTC.

The rearrangement links TRBV7-3 to TRBJ2-1; 10 bases line up with TRBD2. CDR1 and CDR2 from the germline V gene are SGHTA and FQGTGA. This CDR3 comprises 15 residues. The V and J ends lost 5 bases and 6 bases, in that order; junction bases with no gene match: 7. The CDR3 region is CASSSPSGGGNEQFF. Written as DNA, the CDR3 is TGTGCCAGCAGCAGCCCCAGCGGGGGGGGCAATGAGCAGTTCTTC.

The chain recombines TRBV13 with TRBJ2-7; TRBD1 aligns across 8 bases. The CDR3 consists of 13 residues. Germline trimming cut 5 bases from V and 5 bases from J; bases unmatched to any gene: 5. Germline lookup yields CDR1 PRHDT and CDR2 FYEKMQ (reference sequence). The CDR3 spells CASSPSGGNEQYV. The DNA for the CDR3 is TGTGCCAGCAGCCCCTCAGGGGGCAACGAGCAGTACGTC.